The 28 T cell receptor beta chains given below trace back to one sample, sequenced in a study of blood T cell repertoires in COVID-19. TCRdb's copy holds only in-frame clones and misses some; the assay was immunoSEQ multiplex PCR. The data show around 250,000 clones, with approximately 89% seen just once and 2.5% to 3.5% held by the top ten. Sequenced input: PBMCs or T cells enriched from blood (not recorded which). Source of these receptors: a woman between 40 and 55 years old who had been exposed to COVID-19.

The chain recombines TRBV27 with TRBJ1-6; D not certain. This CDR3 is 17 amino acids long. Trimming pared 3 bases from V and 5 bases from J, leaving 17 bases between. Germline values: CDR1 MNHEY, CDR2 SMNVEV (reference sequence). CDR3 DNA sequence: TGTGCCAGCAGTTTTCTTCAGGTTACTCGGAATAATTCACCCCTCCACTTT. This translates into CASSFLQVTRNNSPLHF.

This clone occurred once. The chain uses TRBV3-1 (or the pseudogene TRBV3-2) and TRBJ1-2, with 7 bases fitting TRBD1. Trimming at V came to 4 bases and at J to 5 bases, leaving 7 bases not matched to a gene. Germline V gene data show CDR1 as LGHDT and CDR2 as YNNKEL (reference sequence). The CDR3 length is 14 residues. In nucleotides, the CDR3 is TGTGCCAGCAGCCCAGGGACAGTCAATTATGGCTACACCTTC. Translated, it gives CASSPGTVNYGYTF.

This clone was seen a single time. The gene calls are TRBV30 and TRBJ1-1, with a possible D match to TRBD1 (5 bases). V lost 4 bases and J lost 5, with 17 bases in between. This CDR3 spans 14 amino acids. Per germline, CDR1 GTSNPN and CDR2 SVGIG (reference sequence). DNA of the CDR3: TGTGCCTGGAACCCCCCAGGGATGAGAACTGAAGCTTTCTTT. Translation gives CAWNPPGMRTEAFF.

This clone came up once. V and J are TRBV13 and TRBJ2-1; 9 bases match TRBD2. CDR1 is PRHDT, CDR2 FYEKMQ, per germline (reference sequence). This CDR3 region has 17 residues. V shed 4 bases, J shed 0 bases, and the junction held 7 bases outside the gene matches. This CDR3 is CASSSYGLASSYNEQFF. Here the CDR3 DNA reads TGTGCCAGCAGCTCCTACGGACTAGCGTCCTCCTACAATGAGCAGTTCTTC.

The chain joins TRBV6-5 to TRBJ2-5; 8 bases are a match to TRBD2. Germline CDR1 and CDR2: MNHEY and SVGAGI. Trimming took 10 bases from V and 5 from J; bases not matched to a gene: 12. This CDR3 spans 14 amino acids. The DNA of the CDR3 is TGTGCCACTGGACTAGCCTGGGGGGAGGAGACCCAGTACTTC. Its protein product is CATGLAWGEETQYF.

The chain joins TRBV5-1 to TRBJ2-5; no definite D call. Germline CDR1 reads SGHRS; CDR2 reads YFSETQ. V shed 2 bases and J shed 5 bases, with 4 bases lying between them. The CDR3 has 11 amino acids. The CDR3 DNA reads TGCGCCAGCAGCTTCTTGGAGACCCAGTACTTC. Translated: CASSFLETQYF.

The CDR3 bases are TGTGCCAGTTCCATGAACACTGAAGCTTTCTTT. Translating gives CASSMNTEAFF. This chain connects TRBV19 to TRBJ1-1, with D unresolved. Germline lookup yields CDR1 LNHDA and CDR2 SQIVND (reference sequence). The CDR3 spans 11 residues. V was cut by 8 bases and J by 0 bases, with 4 bases left in between.

The V and J genes are TRBV18 and TRBJ1-1, with 12 bases identical to TRBD1. Germline assignment: CDR1 KGHSH and CDR2 LQKENI. The J segment lost 3 bases and the V segment lost 4 bases, leaving 3 bases of the junction unmatched. The CDR3 has 15 amino acids. CDR3 in amino acids: CASSRDRGRYTEAFF. The CDR3 region has the DNA TGTGCCAGCTCACGGGACAGGGGGCGGTACACTGAAGCTTTCTTT.

The gene calls are TRBV14 and TRBJ1-2, with 7 bases lining up with TRBD1. The V gene end was trimmed by 0 bases and the J gene end by 5 bases; junction bases not matched to a gene: 9. The CDR3 is 16 residues long. The V gene's germline CDR1 is SGHDN and CDR2 FVKESK. CDR3 amino acids: CASSQDGSLRGYGYTF. The CDR3, as DNA: TGTGCCAGCAGCCAAGATGGCTCACTCAGGGGGTATGGCTACACCTTC.

The chain employs TRBV10-3 and TRBJ1-2; 12 nucleotides agree with TRBD1. Germline V gene lookup returns CDR1 ENHRY and CDR2 SYGVKD. V lost 6 bases and J lost 2; bases outside the gene matches: 10. The CDR3 sequence is 17 residues long. For the CDR3, the DNA is TGTGCCATCAGAGACCGGGACAGGGGGCAAATGAACTATGGCTACACCTTC. Translating it yields CAIRDRDRGQMNYGYTF.

The chain has TRBV3-1 (or the pseudogene TRBV3-2) and TRBJ2-3, with 9 bases fitting TRBD2. Germline-derived CDR1 and CDR2 are LGHDT and YNNKEL (reference sequence). Losses at the gene ends were 0 bases for V and 2 bases for J; bases not matched to a gene: 9. This CDR3 is 18 amino acids long. The CDR3 region is CASSQDRGGGAPTDTQYF. As DNA, the CDR3 is TGTGCCAGCAGCCAAGATCGGGGCGGGGGGGCCCCCACAGATACGCAGTATTTT.

The gene calls are TRBV6-4 and TRBJ2-1, with TRBD2 identical over 8 bases. From germline, CDR1 is MRHNA and CDR2 SNTAGT. V trimming: 2 bases; J trimming: 6 bases; junction bases outside the gene matches: 6. The CDR3 is 15 amino acids. CDR3 bases: TGTGCCAGCAGTGACGGAAGCGGGAGCGTCAATGAGCAGTTCTTC. It is translated as CASSDGSGSVNEQFF.

The rearrangement uses TRBV3-1 (or the pseudogene TRBV3-2) and TRBJ2-2; D gene unclear. The germline CDR1 and CDR2 sequences are LGHDT and YNNKEL (reference sequence). This CDR3 spans 18 amino acids. Trimming cost V 7 bases and J 3 bases, with 24 bases left between them. Here the CDR3 DNA reads TGTGCCAGCACCCGAAGATCACCAGGAAGAAGTGACACCGGGGAGCTGTTTTTT. This encodes CASTRRSPGRSDTGELFF.

The J gene is TRBJ2-3, the V gene TRBV2, with 11 nucleotides matching TRBD2. Germline values: CDR1 SNHLY, CDR2 FYNNEI. V gave up 9 bases and J gave up 2 bases; unmatched junction bases: 1. The CDR3 has 13 amino acids. Written as DNA, the CDR3 is TGTGCCAGGACTAGCGGGGACACAGATACGCAGTATTTT. Translation gives CARTSGDTDTQYF.

The chain recombines TRBV11-1 with TRBJ2-1; possible D gene TRBD1, 5 bases. Trimming shortened V by 3 bases and J by 0 bases, and 12 bases separated the two germline ends. The CDR3 totals 16 residues. Germline assignment: CDR1 SGHAT and CDR2 FQDESV (reference sequence). The CDR3 coding sequence is TGTGCCAGCAGCTTTGAGACAGTAAGCTCCTACAATGAGCAGTTCTTC. Protein: CASSFETVSSYNEQFF.

The chain has TRBV7-2 and TRBJ2-7; 8 bases agree with TRBD2. V was pared by 2 bases and J by 7 bases, with 7 bases of the junction left unmatched. The germline V gene has CDR1 SGHTA and CDR2 FQGNSA. This CDR3 spans 14 amino acids. As DNA, the CDR3 is TGTGCCAGCAGCTTAACCGGGGGGGCAGGGGAGCAGTACTTC. The encoded protein is CASSLTGGAGEQYF.

Written as DNA, the CDR3 is TGTGCCAGCAGTTACTCCGAGCCGGCGGGCGAGCAGTACGTC. Its translation: CASSYSEPAGEQYV. This rearrangement joins TRBV6-2 or TRBV6-3 to TRBJ2-7, with D possibly being TRBD2 (5 bases). CDR1 MNHEY and CDR2 SVGEGT come from the germline V gene. V lost 0 bases and J 6 bases, leaving 12 bases between the germline ends. The CDR3 consists of 14 residues.

The gene calls are TRBV2 and TRBJ2-5; a possible D gene is TRBD1 (5 bases). The V gene's germline CDR1 is SNHLY and CDR2 FYNNEI. The CDR3 extends over 13 amino acids. The V gene lost 7 bases and the J gene lost 5 bases, with 14 bases spanning the gap. CDR3 sequence reads: CASNLVGVETQYF. The CDR3 DNA sequence: TGTGCCAGCAACCTTGTAGGGGTCGAGACCCAGTACTTC.

The chain recombines TRBV6-2 or TRBV6-3 with TRBJ1-1; tentative D call: TRBD1 (5 bases). Germline CDR1 MNHEY, CDR2 SVGEGT. The CDR3 is 16 residues long. Trimming pared 6 bases from V and 0 bases from J, leaving 17 bases between. The CDR3 reads CASSQPADIMNTEAFF. As DNA, the CDR3 is TGTGCCAGCAGCCAACCTGCGGACATAATGAACACTGAAGCTTTCTTT.

The chain joins TRBV19 to TRBJ1-1; D is perhaps TRBD1 (5 bases). The germline CDR1 and CDR2 sequences are LNHDA and SQIVND (reference sequence). This CDR3 has 13 residues. V shed 3 bases and J shed 7 bases, with 12 bases lying between them. CDR3 DNA sequence: TGTGCCAGTAGTATGGCTCCGGGACTTGAAGCTTTCTTT. Translated: CASSMAPGLEAFF.

V gene TRBV5-4 combines with J gene TRBJ1-4; tentatively, D is TRBD1 (6 bases). V was cut by 4 bases and J by 5 bases, with 18 bases left in between. CDR3 length: 16 residues. Per germline, CDR1 SGHNT and CDR2 YYREEE (reference sequence). As DNA, the CDR3 is TGTGCCAGCAGCCCTAAAACCGGGACATCGAATGAAAAACTGTTTTTT. This sequence encodes CASSPKTGTSNEKLFF.

The chain links TRBV7-3 to TRBJ2-5; D is unclear. V lost 3 bases and J lost 5, with 16 bases in between. This CDR3 is 15 amino acids long. Looked up from germline, CDR1 is SGHTA and CDR2 is FQGTGA. The CDR3 protein is CASSLVARRWETQYF. DNA for the CDR3: TGTGCCAGCAGCTTGGTGGCCCGGCGGTGGGAGACCCAGTACTTC.

This chain connects TRBV25-1 to TRBJ1-2; D might be TRBD1 (5 bases). Germline CDR1 reads MGHDK; CDR2 reads SYGVNS. Deletions cut 4 bases from V and 5 bases from J, with 14 bases between. This CDR3 spans 14 amino acids. The CDR3 coding sequence is TGTGCCAGCAGTGGACTGGGGGGGACGTATGGCTACACCTTC. Its translation: CASSGLGGTYGYTF.

V usage is TRBV4-1 and J usage is TRBJ2-6; no clear D. Germline loops: CDR1 MGHRA, CDR2 YSYEKL. V lost 0 bases and J 0 bases, leaving 9 bases between the germline ends. CDR3 length equals 17 residues. The CDR3 spells CASSQDEKHSGANVLTF. The CDR3 DNA sequence: TGCGCCAGCAGCCAAGATGAGAAGCACTCTGGGGCCAACGTCCTGACTTTC.

The chain uses TRBV3-1 (or the pseudogene TRBV3-2) and TRBJ1-6, with 10 bases that match TRBD1. V shed 8 bases and J 10 bases; nucleotides not matched to a gene: 5. The CDR3 spans 13 residues. CDR1 LGHDT and CDR2 YNNKEL come from the germline V gene (reference sequence). This CDR3 is CASQGQGRSPLHF. The CDR3, as DNA: TGTGCCAGCCAGGGACAGGGGCGCTCACCCCTCCACTTT.

The CDR3 is CASSHNGQETQYF. CDR3 DNA: TGTGCCAGCAGCCACAACGGGCAAGAGACCCAGTACTTC. This chain joins TRBV6-2 or TRBV6-3 and TRBJ2-5, with no clear D. CDR1 and CDR2 from the germline V gene are MNHEY and SVGEGT. The CDR3 sequence is 13 residues long. The ends were cut back, 6 bases at V and 2 bases at J, with 10 bases in the middle.

This clone appeared a few times. This chain joins TRBV29-1 and TRBJ1-2; 7 bases fit TRBD1. Germline CDR1 and CDR2: SQVTM and ANQGSEA. The CDR3 is 15 residues long. Trimming took 4 bases from V and 1 from J; bases not matched to a gene: 9. The CDR3 coding sequence is TGCAGCGTTGCTAACAGGGGAGTAGTTAACTATGGCTACACCTTC. Its protein product is CSVANRGVVNYGYTF.

The V gene is TRBV19, the J gene TRBJ2-3; 9 nucleotides line up with TRBD2. The junction had 12 bases not matched to a gene; V was cut back by 5 bases and J by 0 bases. Per the germline V gene, CDR1 is LNHDA and CDR2 is SQIVND (reference sequence). CDR3 length: 18 amino acids. Written as DNA, the CDR3 is TGTGCCAGTAGTCCCCTAGGGGCTAGCGGGACTAGCACAGATACGCAGTATTTT. Translating it yields CASSPLGASGTSTDTQYF.